This TCR beta chain was sequenced in a study of shared clonotypes between healthy human individuals (dated by TCRdb to the early 2020s). As for the study more broadly: A few men and a couple of women, aged 18 to 49 years, made up the cohort. For each donor, three plates each were used for CD4 naive and CD4 memory, two plates were used for CD8 naive, and one plate was used for CD8 memory. Each donor's leukapheresis produced roughly between roughly 0.85 and 9 billion PBMCs. To estimate repertoire size and how much clonotype sharing occurs between individuals, the study deeply sequenced the blood TCR repertoires of 5 or 6 healthy adults. Different laboratories and diverse techniques were used to prepare libraries and sequence TCR repertoires, to increase sequencing depth and limit assay-specific biases. General study outcomes and caveats: The genetic and exposure-history diversity represented was limited by the small number of donors. Sampling was limited to blood, and TCR repertoires in tissue likely differ from TCR repertoires in blood. Approximately 5% of naive CD4, 3.5% of naive CD8, about 2.4% of memory CD4, and about 0.4% of memory CD8 clonotypes were shared across several donors. Clonotypes shared by all four sorted-subset donors showed higher generation probabilities than non-shared clonotypes. Naive subsets generally had larger estimated clonotype richness than memory subsets. Rarefaction of sorted-subset datasets indicated incomplete sequencing despite the large sequencing depth. Based on pairwise subsampling, the degree of clonotype sharing among donors was expected to be affected by sequencing depth.

TCR CDR3 regions were amplified from genomic DNA by multiplex PCR using the deep immunoSEQ assay. For each cell subset, the extracted genomic DNA was distributed evenly across all wells of several immunoSEQ 96-well plates, and each plate served as one replicate. Each replicate PCR for sorted subsets received around 200 ng genomic DNA, equal to roughly 29,000 T cell genomes. Purified libraries were measured with a Qubit 3.0 fluorometer, size-checked on a Bioanalyzer 2100, and measured again with the KAPA Library Quantification kit. Every immunoSEQ 96-well plate was sequenced on a dedicated single-read 150-cycle Illumina NextSeq 550 flow cell. Regarding the original processing steps: Because the immunoSEQ output held only junctional sequences and lacked quality scores, the filtering could not match the filtering applied to full-length reads. To assign V/J genes and CDR3, sequences were annotated using PyIR, a Python wrapper for IgBLAST v1.9, with IMGT germline references. Reads were removed for weak V/J assignments (E-value above 1e-6), missing CDR3, stop codons, out-of-frame junctions, or ambiguous translated residues. A V3J clonotype was defined by an identical inferred V gene, J gene, and CDR3 amino acid sequence. Percentage overlap between repertoires was calculated by dividing the number of shared unique clonotypes by the size of the smaller repertoire. Richness of each repertoire was evaluated using RTK rarefaction, the Chao1 estimator, and Recon v2.1 estimates of unobserved clonotypes. Generation probabilities for all TCRbeta clonotypes obtained by the gDNA method from a handful of donors were computed using OLGA. The table comes from immuneACCESS by way of TCRdb, which keeps in-frame sequences with V and J called. Part of the clones is missing from these tables; in studies checked, under half for an unresolved V gene and the rest for unknown reasons. V, J and clone size were drawn from that table, and D and trimming were deduced from the DNA. In this sample the table shows about 580,000 clones, 95% to 98% of which occur a single time. The ten largest clones take up 0.25% to 0.35% of the sample.

CDR1 SGHTA and CDR2 FQGNSA are derived from the germline V gene. Unmatched junction bases come to 1, with V trimmed by 3 bases and J by 3 bases. CDR3 length: 14 amino acids, cysteine to phenylalanine. The CDR3 DNA has 42 bases and is translated from base 1. CD8 naive samples consisted of CD45RO-negative cells that were positively selected for CCR7, yielding a CD45RA+CCR7+ population without TemRA cells. The donors were healthy, HIV-negative adults with no recently reported acute infections or vaccinations. Every donor was a Caucasian adult residing in Nashville, Tennessee, USA. After blood collection by leukapheresis, PBMCs were isolated using Ficoll-Histopaque density gradient centrifugation and then cryopreserved in the vapor phase of liquid nitrogen. Analytical flow cytometry was used to check the purity and quantity of every magnetically sorted T cell population. Each sorted fraction had its genomic DNA isolated and then quantified by UV absorbance on a Nanodrop 2000c.

As concerns this clone: No antigen is known for it. Base-call qualities are not available, and no considerably larger clone is one nucleotide away. Other DNA sequences of this sample code for an identical CDR3.

Sequenced: naive CD8+ T cells sorted from blood. The sample's cell subset or site label, decoded: CD45RA+CCR7+. The receptor comes from a man aged 25-45 years in good health. The sequence is built from TRBV7-2 and TRBJ2-7; 11 of the junction bases match TRBD2. The CDR3 has the sequence CASSFGLAGYEQYF. The DNA sequence is given as TGTGCCAGCAGCTTCGGACTAGCGGGCTACGAGCAGTACTTC.